These T cell receptor beta chains were read from a single sample in a study of blood T cell repertoires in COVID-19. TCRdb's copy holds only in-frame clones and misses some; the assay was immunoSEQ multiplex PCR. The sample contains under 200,000 clones, over 75% of which appear only once. Specimen: peripheral blood. All receptors come from a middle-aged man with active or convalescent COVID-19. The CDR3 runs from the conserved cysteine through the conserved F or W.

J	V	CDR3
TRBJ1-6	TRBV12-3/TRBV12-4	CASSNRYSPLHF
TRBJ2-7	TRBV6-5	CASSYDRYEQYF
TRBJ1-5	TRBV19	CASSIKPTTDQPQHF
TRBJ1-1	TRBV5-1	CASRPAPGNTEAFF
TRBJ1-4	TRBV4-1	CASSPLGQGVQDEKLFF
TRBJ1-4	TRBV29-1	CSVDATGTNEKLFF
TRBJ2-1	TRBV7-8	CASSPSGLAVWEQFF
TRBJ2-4	TRBV7-2	CASSSEPGSPAKNIQYF
TRBJ2-4	TRBV6-6	CASSYPQRGENIQYF
TRBJ1-6	TRBV11-2	CASSLEAGSHSPLHF
TRBJ2-5	TRBV10-1	CASSESGQETQYF
TRBJ2-3	TRBV6-4	CASSEEQFTDTQYF
TRBJ1-5	TRBV7-8	CASSPTHRGRRGNQPQHF
TRBJ1-1	TRBV2	CASSDYTEAFF
TRBJ2-1	TRBV10-3	CAIRPGQGSYNEQFF
TRBJ1-5	TRBV7-9	CASSNRDRGSNQPQHF
TRBJ1-4	TRBV5-1	CASSWGRGQAAPNEKLFF
TRBJ2-1	TRBV5-6	CASSGGGYNEQFF
TRBJ1-6	TRBV5-5	CASSLEHQLPLHF
TRBJ1-4	TRBV9	CASSSFHPAGEKLFF
TRBJ1-2	TRBV6-5	CALDRAVYGYTF
TRBJ1-5	TRBV7-2	CASSLVRADLYNQPQHF
TRBJ2-7	TRBV5-4	CASSFLSGGSYEQYF
TRBJ2-7	TRBV25-1	CASNLDRGSYEQYF
TRBJ1-4	TRBV6-9	CASNPGQLNEKLFF
TRBJ1-5	TRBV29-1	CSVVGGYNQPQHF
TRBJ2-7	TRBV7-8	CASSLGQRVYEQYF
TRBJ1-2	TRBV7-6	CASSSTSDRGHGYTF
TRBJ2-3	TRBV7-9	CASSFEYDSGGDTDTQYF
TRBJ2-2	TRBV5-4	CASSLAGGGLNTGELFF
TRBJ1-2	TRBV6-1	CASSEARAYLYGYTF
TRBJ2-3	TRBV20-1	CSASLAGGTRTDTQYF
TRBJ1-6	TRBV3-1/TRBV3-2	CASSQEQPNSPLHF
TRBJ2-3	TRBV7-2	CASSSGLARGGTDTQYF
TRBJ1-5	TRBV18	CASSQGQGISQPQHF
TRBJ1-5	TRBV6-5	CASSSGTLNQPQHF
TRBJ1-2	TRBV5-1	CASSLEGSYGYTF
TRBJ1-2	TRBV3-1/TRBV3-2	CASSQDQGRGGYTF
TRBJ1-2	TRBV7-6	CASSLAGTGGFYGYTF
TRBJ2-7	TRBV28	CASSSPVGTSEQYF
TRBJ2-7	TRBV6-5	CASSRYEGSYEQYF
TRBJ2-3	TRBV18	CASSPTVSGGAGTDTQYF
TRBJ1-2	TRBV5-4	CASSLDQGARGYTF
TRBJ2-7	TRBV30	CAWSPGTGLYEQYF
TRBJ1-6	TRBV27	CASSIQGVVDSPLHF
TRBJ2-5	TRBV4-1	CASSQGRLAGGMGRETQYF
TRBJ2-7	TRBV10-3	CAIRGGLVGTYEQYF
TRBJ1-5	TRBV5-5	CASSLRGVDQPQHF
TRBJ2-3	TRBV5-6	CASSLAGAGPDTQYF